This TCR beta chain was captured in a study of vaccination effects on CD4 cells after COVID-19. Overall study: Viral peptide pool expansion of antigen-specific CD4+ T cells preceded sequencing in the ViraFEST assay.

Trimming took off 2 bases at V and 8 bases at J, with 24 bases between the two ends. The CDR3 has 16 amino acids. CDR1 is GTSNPN and CDR2 is SVGIG in the germline V gene (reference sequence). Study findings and constraints: At late timepoints after vaccination, vaccine- and infection-induced clones shrank markedly.

Cells that had been cultured for nine to eleven days were the source of isolated CD4+ T cells. Having tested negative for nucleocapsid antibodies, the vaccine recipients showed no prior SARS-CoV-2 infection. Assay used: immunoSEQ multiplex PCR; TCRdb lists only in-frame clones, some missing. The sample shows around 70,000 clones, approximately 77% of them seen only once. Points on this clone: Its antigen is currently unknown.

This TCR was recovered from a human donor who received a COVID-19 vaccine. The source was CD4+ T cells from PBMCs cultured without peptide, collected before COVID-19 vaccination. V is TRBV30 and J is TRBJ1-2; D is uncertain. The CDR3 nucleotides are TGTGCCTGGAGTACCCTTCTGGGGAGTCCCTTGTTAGGCTACACCTTC. Translated, it gives CAWSTLLGSPLLGYTF.